This entry concerns a single T cell receptor (beta chain). What antigen it recognizes has not been identified. Within one base of it there is no much larger clone, and no base qualities were kept. The data stem from a study of graft-versus-host responses after intestinal transplantation (dated by TCRdb to the early 2020s). With respect to the entire study: The transplants that recipients got were multivisceral, liver-intestinal, or isolated intestinal. All recipients received anti-thymocyte globulin induction followed by maintenance tacrolimus and steroids for approximately 3 years. Graft-versus-host and host-versus-graft alloreactive T cell clones were tracked in the graft, circulation and bone marrow after intestinal transplantation using bulk TCR-beta CDR3 sequencing. To identify alloreactive clones, pre-transplant mixed lymphocyte reaction products were sequenced and compared with unstimulated pre-transplant donor and recipient T cells. The cohort enrolled about two dozen intestinal transplant recipients, one of whom was a retransplant, and 3 patients without pretransplant specimens were excluded. Donor T cell macrochimerism was defined as a peak of at least 4% donor T cells among recipient peripheral blood mononuclear cells. Rather than being sequenced by the commercial service, samples from a few later patients were sequenced in-house on an Illumina MiSeq and processed with MiXCR. Overall study results and their limits: Early after transplant, peak levels of circulating GvH clones were associated with declines in HvG clones. GvH clones were detected in recipient bone marrow, and some of these GvH clones were observed earlier in ileal mucosa or blood, consistent with an intestinal mucosal origin. The conclusions were limited by the relatively low number and heterogeneity of the intestinal transplant patients. High GvH to HvG T cell clonal ratios were observed in the allografts of patients with donor T cell macrochimerism.

The time point label, as the study defines it: cells obtained before transplantation from donor or recipient. CD3+CD4+ and CD3+CD8+ populations were FACS-sorted from unstimulated pre-transplant donor and recipient cells taken from spleen or lymph nodes. The receptor library was made with the immunoSEQ multiplex PCR assay. For most patients, genomic DNA was isolated using the Qiagen DNeasy Blood and Tissue Kit and was shipped frozen to Adaptive Biotechnologies for TCR sequencing. For most patients, genomic DNA was subjected to high-throughput TCR-beta CDR3 sequencing by Adaptive Biotechnologies. The authors' pipeline ran thus. Adaptive's ImmunoSEQ software supplied the TCR sequencing data for 18 patients, while MiXCR and VDJtools were used to process a few other patients. To correct CD4 versus CD8 sorting errors, sequences present in both subsets at a frequency ratio below 5:1 were removed. CDR3 nucleotide sequences shared between donor and recipient were removed because the origin of such sequences could not be assigned. To count as alloreactive, a clone needed at least 2-fold expansion over unstimulated cells and a minimum CFSE-low frequency of 0.002% (template counts) or 0.001% (read counts). Mappable clones were those detected in sequenced pre-transplant spleen, lymph node, or MLR CFSE-low populations of the donor or recipient. Cumulative frequency of alloreactive clones was calculated as a percentage of all sequences weighted by copy number. TCRdb took this table from immuneACCESS and kept in-frame rearrangements with V and J called. Such tables lack part of the clones; where checked against another copy, unresolved V genes explain under half of the gap, and the rest is unexplained. V, J and clone size reflect that table, while D and trimming were determined from the DNA. Counted in this sample were 88,000 or so clones; roughly 90% of them appeared once. The ten largest clones represent approximately 0.11% of the sample.

The CDR3 starts with the cysteine, ends with the phenylalanine, and has 19 residues. The sequence is cut down to CDR3 DNA, 57 bases in frame from base 1. Rearrangement joined TRBV21-1 to TRBJ2-1; the tabulated D call, TRBD2, remains unverified against the DNA. TRBV21-1 corresponds to a pseudogene. This sample comprised unstimulated CD4+ T cells sorted from spleen or lymph node cells, obtained before intestinal transplant. The receptor was derived from a human donor who received an intestinal transplant. CDR3 loop: CASSTRTSGGKISYNEQFF. The nucleotides are TGTGCCAGCAGCACCCGGACTAGCGGGGGGAAGATATCCTACAATGAGCAGTTCTTC.